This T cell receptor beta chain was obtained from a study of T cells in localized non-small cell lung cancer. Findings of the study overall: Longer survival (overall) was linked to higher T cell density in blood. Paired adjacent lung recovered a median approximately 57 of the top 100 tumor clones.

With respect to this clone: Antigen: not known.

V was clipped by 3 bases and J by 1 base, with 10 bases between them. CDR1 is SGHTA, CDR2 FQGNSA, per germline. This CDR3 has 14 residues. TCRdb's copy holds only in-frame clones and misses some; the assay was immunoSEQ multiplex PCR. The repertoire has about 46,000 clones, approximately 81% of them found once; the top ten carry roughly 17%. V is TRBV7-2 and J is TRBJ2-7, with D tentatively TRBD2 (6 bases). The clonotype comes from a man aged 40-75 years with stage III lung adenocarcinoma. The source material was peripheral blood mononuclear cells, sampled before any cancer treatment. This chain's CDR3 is CASSFTSLSYEQYF. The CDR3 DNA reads TGTGCCAGCAGCTTCACTAGCCTGTCCTACGAGCAGTACTTC.